Below, 2 T cell receptor beta chains from the same sample are listed, as sequenced in a study of identical twins. In TCRdb, the 5' RACE reads were re-called with MiXCR into one record per CDR3 protein. This sample has approximately 590,000 distinct CDR3 sequences, with 7.5% to 10% found just once. These same data were also listed under a study on yellow fever vaccine responses in identical twins.

The specimen was PBMCs. Receptor source: a woman between 18 and 29 years old in good health.

This chain links TRBV7-8 with TRBJ2-6, with TRBD1 as a possible D gene (6 bases). Germline V gene sequence: CDR1 SGHVS, CDR2 FQNEAQ. This CDR3 has 19 amino acids. The ends were cut back, 5 bases at V and 0 bases at J, with 20 bases in the middle. The CDR3: CASSPLYDRLYSGANVLTF. In DNA, the CDR3 is TGTGCCAGCAGCCCCCTGTACGACAGGCTATACTCTGGGGCCAACGTCCTGACTTTC. Full variable domain (rest looked up from reference TRBV7-8 and TRBJ2-6): GAGVSQSPRYKVAKRGQDVALRCDPISGHVSLFWYQQALGQGPEFLTYFQNEAQLDKSGLPSDRFFAERPEGSVSTLKIQRTQQEDSAVYLCASSPLYDRLYSGANVLTFGAGSRLTVL.

This clonotype has just a few counts. The rearrangement joins TRBV28 to TRBJ2-1; 11 bases line up with TRBD2. J lost 5 bases, V lost 7 bases, and 7 bases had no gene match. The CDR3 has 15 residues. Looked up from germline, CDR1 is MDHEN and CDR2 is SYDVKM. The CDR3 region is CASTPGTSGNNEQFF. In nucleotides, the CDR3 is TGTGCCAGCACCCCTGGGACTAGCGGAAACAATGAGCAGTTCTTC.